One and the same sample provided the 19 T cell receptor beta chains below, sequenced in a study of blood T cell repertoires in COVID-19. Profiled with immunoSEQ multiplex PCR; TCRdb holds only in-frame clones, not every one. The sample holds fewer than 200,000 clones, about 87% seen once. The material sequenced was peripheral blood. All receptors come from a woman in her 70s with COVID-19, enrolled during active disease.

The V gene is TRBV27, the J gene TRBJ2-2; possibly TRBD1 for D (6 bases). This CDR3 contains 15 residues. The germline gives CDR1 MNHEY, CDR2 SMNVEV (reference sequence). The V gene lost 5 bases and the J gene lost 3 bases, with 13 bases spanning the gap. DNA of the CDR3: TGTGCCAGCAGTCGACGGACAGCTTACACCGGGGAGCTGTTTTTT. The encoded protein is CASSRRTAYTGELFF.

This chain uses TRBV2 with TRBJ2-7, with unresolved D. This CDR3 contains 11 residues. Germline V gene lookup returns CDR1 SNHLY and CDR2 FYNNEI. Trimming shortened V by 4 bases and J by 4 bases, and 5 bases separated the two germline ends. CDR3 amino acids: CASSVSYEQYF. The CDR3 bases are TGTGCCAGCAGTGTATCGTACGAGCAGTACTTC.

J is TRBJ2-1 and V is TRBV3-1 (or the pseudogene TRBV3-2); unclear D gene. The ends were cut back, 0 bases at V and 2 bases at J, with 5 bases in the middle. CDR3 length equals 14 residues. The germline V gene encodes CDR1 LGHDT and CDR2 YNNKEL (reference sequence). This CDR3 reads CASSQDRAYNEQFF. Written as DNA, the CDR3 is TGTGCCAGCAGCCAAGATAGAGCCTACAATGAGCAGTTCTTC.

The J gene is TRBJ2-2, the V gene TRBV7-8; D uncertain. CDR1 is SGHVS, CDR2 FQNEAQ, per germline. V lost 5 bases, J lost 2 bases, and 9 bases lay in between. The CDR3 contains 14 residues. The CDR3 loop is CASSPRLNTGELFF. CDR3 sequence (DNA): TGTGCCAGCAGCCCAAGACTTAACACCGGGGAGCTGTTTTTT.

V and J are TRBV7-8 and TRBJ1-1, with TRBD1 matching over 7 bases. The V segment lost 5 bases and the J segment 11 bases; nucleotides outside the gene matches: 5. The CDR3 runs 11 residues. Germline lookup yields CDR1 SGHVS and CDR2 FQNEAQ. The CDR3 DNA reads TGTGCCAGCAGCCGCGGACAGGTGGCTTTCTTT. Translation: CASSRGQVAFF. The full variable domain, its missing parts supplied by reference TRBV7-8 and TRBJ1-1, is GAGVSQSPRYKVAKRGQDVALRCDPISGHVSLFWYQQALGQGPEFLTYFQNEAQLDKSGLPSDRFFAERPEGSVSTLKIQRTQQEDSAVYLCASSRGQVAFFGQGTRLTVV.

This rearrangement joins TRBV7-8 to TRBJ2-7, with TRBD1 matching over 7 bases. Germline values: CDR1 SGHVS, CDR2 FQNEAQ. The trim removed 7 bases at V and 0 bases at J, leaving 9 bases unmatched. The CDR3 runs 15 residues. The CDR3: CASTTRRDSSYEQYF. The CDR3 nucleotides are TGTGCCAGCACCACACGCCGGGACAGCTCCTACGAGCAGTACTTC.

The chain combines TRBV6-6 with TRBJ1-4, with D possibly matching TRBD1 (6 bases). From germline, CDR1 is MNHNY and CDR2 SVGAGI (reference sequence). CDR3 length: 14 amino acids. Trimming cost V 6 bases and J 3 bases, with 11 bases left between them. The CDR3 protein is CASRPGQSNEKLFF. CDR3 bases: TGTGCCAGCAGGCCGGGACAATCTAATGAAAAACTGTTTTTT.

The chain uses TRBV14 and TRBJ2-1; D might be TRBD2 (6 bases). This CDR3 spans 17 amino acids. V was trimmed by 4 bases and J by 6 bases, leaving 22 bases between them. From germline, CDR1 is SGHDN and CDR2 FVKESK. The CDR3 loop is CASSRSNLLAAINEQFF. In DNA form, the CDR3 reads TGTGCCAGCAGCCGATCCAATTTACTAGCCGCTATCAATGAGCAGTTCTTC.

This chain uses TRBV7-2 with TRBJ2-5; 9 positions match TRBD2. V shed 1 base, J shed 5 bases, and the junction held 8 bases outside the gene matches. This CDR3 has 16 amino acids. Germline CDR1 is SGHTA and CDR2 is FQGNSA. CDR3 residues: CASSLVGAGGGETQYF. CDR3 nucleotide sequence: TGTGCCAGCAGCTTAGTCGGAGCGGGAGGTGGGGAGACCCAGTACTTC.

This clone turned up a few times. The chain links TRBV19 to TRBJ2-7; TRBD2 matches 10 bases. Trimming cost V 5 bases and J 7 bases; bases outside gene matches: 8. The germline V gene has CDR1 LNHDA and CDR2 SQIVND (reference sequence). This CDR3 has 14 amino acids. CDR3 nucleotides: TGTGCCAGTAGTCCAGCGGGAGGGCCGGGTGAGCAGTACTTC. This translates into CASSPAGGPGEQYF.

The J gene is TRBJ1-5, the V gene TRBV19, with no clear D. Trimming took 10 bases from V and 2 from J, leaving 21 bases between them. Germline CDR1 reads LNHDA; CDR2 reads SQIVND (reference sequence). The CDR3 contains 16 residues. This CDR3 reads CATTHAGRQGNQPQHF. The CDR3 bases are TGTGCCACCACGCATGCCGGGAGGCAGGGCAATCAGCCCCAGCATTTT.

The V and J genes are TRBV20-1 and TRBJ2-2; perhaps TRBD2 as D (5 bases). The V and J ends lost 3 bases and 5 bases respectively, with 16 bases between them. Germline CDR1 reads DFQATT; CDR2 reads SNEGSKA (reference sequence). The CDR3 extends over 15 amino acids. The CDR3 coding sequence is TGCAGTGCTAGTCCCGCCGGGGATGGAACCGGGGAGCTGTTTTTT. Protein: CSASPAGDGTGELFF.

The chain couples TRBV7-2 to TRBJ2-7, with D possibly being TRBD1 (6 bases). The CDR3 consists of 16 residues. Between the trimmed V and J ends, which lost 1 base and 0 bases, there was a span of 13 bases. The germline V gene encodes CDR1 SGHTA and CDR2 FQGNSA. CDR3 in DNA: TGTGCCAGCAGCTTAGGGACAGCGGCCAGCTCCTACGAGCAGTACTTC. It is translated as CASSLGTAASSYEQYF.

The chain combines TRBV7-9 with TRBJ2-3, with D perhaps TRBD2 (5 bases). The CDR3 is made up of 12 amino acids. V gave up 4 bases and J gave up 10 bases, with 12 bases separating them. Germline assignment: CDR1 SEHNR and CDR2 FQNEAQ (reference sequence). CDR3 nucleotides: TGTGCCAGCAGCTCGACGGCGGGTCCGCAGTATTTT. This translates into CASSSTAGPQYF.

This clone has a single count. CDR3 amino acids: CASSLAGQGTQKLFF. CDR3 DNA: TGTGCCAGCAGTTTAGCCGGACAGGGAACCCAAAAACTGTTTTTT. V is TRBV28 and J is TRBJ1-4, with TRBD1 matching 8 bases. This CDR3 spans 15 amino acids. Germline-derived CDR1 and CDR2 are MDHEN and SYDVKM. With V trimmed by 2 bases and J by 9 bases, 8 bases remained unmatched.

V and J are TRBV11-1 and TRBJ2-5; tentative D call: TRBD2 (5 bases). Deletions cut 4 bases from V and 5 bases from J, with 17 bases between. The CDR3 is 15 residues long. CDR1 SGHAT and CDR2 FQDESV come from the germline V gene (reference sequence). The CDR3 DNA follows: TGTGCCAGCAGCTCCGGAGGTAGACTCGGGGAGACCCAGTACTTC. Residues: CASSSGGRLGETQYF.

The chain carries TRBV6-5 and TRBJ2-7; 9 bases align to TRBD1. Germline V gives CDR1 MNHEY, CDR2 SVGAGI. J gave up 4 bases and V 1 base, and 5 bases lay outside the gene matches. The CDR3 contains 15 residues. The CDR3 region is CASSYFTGGIYEQYF. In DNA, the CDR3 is TGTGCCAGCAGTTACTTCACAGGGGGCATTTACGAGCAGTACTTC.

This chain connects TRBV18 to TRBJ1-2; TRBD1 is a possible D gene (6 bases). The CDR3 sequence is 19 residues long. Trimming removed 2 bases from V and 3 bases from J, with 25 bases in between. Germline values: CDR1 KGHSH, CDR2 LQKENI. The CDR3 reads CASSPTLVPGHPGDYGYTF. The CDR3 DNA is TGTGCCAGCTCACCAACACTCGTCCCGGGACACCCAGGGGACTATGGCTACACCTTC.

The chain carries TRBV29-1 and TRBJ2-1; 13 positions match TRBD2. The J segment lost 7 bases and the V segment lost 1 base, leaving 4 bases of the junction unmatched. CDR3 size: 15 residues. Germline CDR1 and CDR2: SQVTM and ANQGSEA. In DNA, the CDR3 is TGCAGCGTTGAAGTTACTAGCGGGAGGGCTAATGAGCAGTTCTTC. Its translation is CSVEVTSGRANEQFF.